What follows are 25 T cell receptor beta chains derived from one specimen sequenced in a study of control samples from healthy donors and cancer patients. Data came from immunoSEQ multiplex PCR; TCRdb stores just in-frame clones and leaves some out. The sample carries tens of thousands of clones, about 90% recorded once. The specimen sequenced was blood. The receptors derive from a man aged 45-65 years in good health.

The V call is TRBV11-3, the J call TRBJ2-1; D is tentatively TRBD1 or TRBD2 (6 bases each). Germline V lookup: CDR1 SGHNT, CDR2 YENEEA. Trimming stripped 3 bases from V and 4 bases from J, with 13 bases between. The CDR3 is made up of 15 amino acids. The CDR3 region has the DNA TGTGCCAGCAGCTTGGTCGGGGGCAGGTACAATGAGCAGTTCTTC. Translated, it gives CASSLVGGRYNEQFF.

The chain joins TRBV9 to TRBJ1-4; no clear D. The CDR3 spans 14 residues. Germline values: CDR1 SGDLS, CDR2 YYNGEE. V lost 4 bases, J lost 3 bases, and 10 bases lay in between. DNA of the CDR3: TGTGCCAGCAGCCCGATTGGGTCTAATGAAAAACTGTTTTTT. Amino acids: CASSPIGSNEKLFF. The full variable domain, in which reference TRBV9 and TRBJ1-4 provide the parts outside the CDR3, is DSGVTQTPKHLITATGQRVTLRCSPRSGDLSVYWYQQSLDQGLQFLIQYYNGEERAKGNILERFSAQQFPDLHSELNLSSLELGDSALYFCASSPIGSNEKLFFGSGTQLSVL.

This sequence joins TRBV5-1 and TRBJ1-2; D is ambiguous. The CDR3 sequence is 12 residues long. Germline CDR1 reads SGHRS; CDR2 reads YFSETQ. V dropped 4 bases and J dropped 2 bases, with 6 bases sitting between them. The chain's CDR3 is CASSPGNYGYTF. Here the CDR3 DNA reads TGCGCCAGCAGCCCGGGGAACTATGGCTACACCTTC.

The chain carries TRBV18 and TRBJ1-1; 9 bases match TRBD1. V shed 2 bases, J shed 4 bases, and the junction held 2 bases outside the gene matches. Per germline, CDR1 KGHSH and CDR2 LQKENI. CDR3 length: 14 residues. Here the CDR3 reads CASSPTTGGTEAFF. CDR3 nucleotide sequence: TGTGCCAGCTCACCAACGACAGGGGGCACTGAAGCTTTCTTT.

The chain carries TRBV14 and TRBJ2-1, with a tentative D call TRBD2 (5 bases). Germline V CDR1 and CDR2: SGHDN, FVKESK. V was cut by 2 bases and J by 9 bases, with 11 bases left in between. This CDR3 spans 13 amino acids. The CDR3 region is CASSQSLGSEQFF. CDR3 in DNA: TGTGCCAGCAGCCAATCACTAGGAAGTGAGCAGTTCTTC. The full variable domain, completed using reference TRBV14 and TRBJ2-1, is EAGVTQFPSHSVIEKGQTVTLRCDPISGHDNLYWYRRVMGKEIKFLLHFVKESKQDESGMPNNRFLAERTGGTYSTLKVQPAELEDSGVYFCASSQSLGSEQFFGPGTRLTVL.

The chain uses TRBV10-1 and TRBJ2-3; 11 bases agree with TRBD2. Germline CDR1 reads WNHNN; CDR2 reads SYGVQD (reference sequence). J lost 1 base, V lost 3 bases, and 3 bases had no gene match. The CDR3 sequence is 16 residues long. CDR3: CASSDPGLAGTDTQYF. The CDR3 DNA follows: TGCGCCAGCAGTGACCCGGGACTAGCGGGCACAGATACGCAGTATTTT.

V is TRBV10-1 and J is TRBJ2-3, with TRBD2 matching 9 bases. Germline V gives CDR1 WNHNN, CDR2 SYGVQD (reference sequence). The V gene end was trimmed by 4 bases and the J gene end by 4 bases; junction bases not matched to a gene: 6. CDR3 size: 15 residues. The CDR3 DNA reads as TGCGCCAGCAGTGTCGCTAGCGGGGTTGCAGATACGCAGTATTTT. It is translated as CASSVASGVADTQYF.

V is TRBV19 and J is TRBJ2-5, with 8 bases matching TRBD1. J lost 6 bases, V lost 1 base, and 7 bases had no gene match. The CDR3 consists of 15 residues. The V gene's germline CDR1 is LNHDA and CDR2 SQIVND (reference sequence). CDR3 coding DNA: TGTGCCAGTAGTATAGGGGCAGGGGGCGGGCAGACCCAGTACTTC. Translated, it gives CASSIGAGGGQTQYF.

The chain joins TRBV27 to TRBJ2-1, with 12 bases aligning to TRBD2. The CDR3 consists of 15 residues. Trimming cost V 3 bases and J 7 bases; bases outside gene matches: 4. Germline loops: CDR1 MNHEY, CDR2 SMNVEV (reference sequence). CDR3 sequence: CASSFPSGGVNEQFF. CDR3 DNA: TGTGCCAGCAGTTTTCCTAGCGGGGGGGTTAATGAGCAGTTCTTC.

The V gene is TRBV5-1, the J gene TRBJ1-3, with unresolved D. The CDR3 sequence is 14 residues long. In germline, CDR1 is SGHRS, CDR2 YFSETQ. The V end was cut by 0 bases, the J end by 5 bases, with 9 bases between. Here the CDR3 DNA reads TGCGCCAGCAGCTTGGTGGGTTGGCGAAACACCATATATTTT. Translated, it gives CASSLVGWRNTIYF.

This chain links TRBV10-3 with TRBJ2-5; 14 nucleotides match TRBD2. The germline gives CDR1 ENHRY, CDR2 SYGVKD. J lost 2 bases, V lost 10 bases, and 9 bases had no gene match. This CDR3 has 16 residues. CDR3 sequence (DNA): TGTGCCACCAGGGAGACTAGCGGGAGGGAACAAGAGACCCAGTACTTC. Translated: CATRETSGREQETQYF.

This chain uses TRBV5-8 with TRBJ1-3; D is uncertain. This CDR3 region has 14 residues. The V gene's germline CDR1 is SGHTS and CDR2 YDEGEE. V dropped 4 bases and J dropped 4 bases, with 12 bases sitting between them. The CDR3 reads CASSPRVMGNTIYF. DNA for the CDR3: TGTGCCAGCAGCCCGAGGGTAATGGGAAACACCATATATTTT.

The chain carries TRBV3-1 (or the pseudogene TRBV3-2) and TRBJ2-1; tentatively, D is TRBD2 (6 bases). CDR3 length equals 14 residues. The germline CDR1 and CDR2 sequences are LGHDT and YNNKEL (reference sequence). Trimming removed 1 base from V and 10 bases from J, with 14 bases in between. The CDR3 region is CASSQGTNFREQFF. CDR3 sequence (DNA): TGTGCCAGCAGCCAAGGGACTAACTTTCGCGAGCAGTTCTTC.

This clone was observed a few times. V and J are TRBV4-1 and TRBJ2-1, with D hard to call. Trimming shortened V by 0 bases and J by 4 bases, and 13 bases separated the two germline ends. Per germline, CDR1 MGHRA and CDR2 YSYEKL. The CDR3 contains 16 residues. CDR3 sequence reads: CASSQEPRGKYNEQFF. In DNA form, the CDR3 reads TGCGCCAGCAGCCAAGAGCCTCGCGGAAAGTACAATGAGCAGTTCTTC.

The rearrangement uses TRBV5-4 and TRBJ1-1; tentatively, D is TRBD1 (5 bases). The CDR3 has 16 amino acids. Trimming shortened V by 2 bases and J by 5 bases, and 19 bases separated the two germline ends. The germline V gene has CDR1 SGHNT and CDR2 YYREEE (reference sequence). In nucleotides, the CDR3 is TGTGCCAGCAGCTTTATCCGGCTCCAGGGAAAAACTGAAGCTTTCTTT. Translation gives CASSFIRLQGKTEAFF. The complete variable domain, with remaining parts taken from reference TRBV5-4 and TRBJ1-1, reads ETGVTQSPTHLIKTRGQQVTLRCSSQSGHNTVSWYQQALGQGPQFIFQYYREEENGRGNFPPRFSGLQFPNYSSELNVNALELDDSALYLCASSFIRLQGKTEAFFGQGTRLTVV.

This rearrangement joins TRBV4-2 to TRBJ2-1, with 9 bases lining up with TRBD1. Germline V gene data show CDR1 as LGHNA and CDR2 as YNFKEQ. The J segment lost 7 bases and the V segment lost 4 bases, leaving 26 bases of the junction unmatched. This CDR3 region has 21 residues. The CDR3 spells CASSRLYDRGFTGTPRNEQFF. CDR3 DNA sequence: TGTGCCAGCAGCCGGCTGTATGACAGGGGGTTTACCGGGACCCCTAGGAATGAGCAGTTCTTC.

CDR3 in DNA: TGCGCCAGCAGCTTCGTGGGAGAGGGAACCGGGGAGCTGTTTTTT. This codes for CASSFVGEGTGELFF. The chain employs TRBV5-1 and TRBJ2-2, with a weak D call TRBD2 (5 bases). The CDR3 length is 15 residues. V was trimmed by 2 bases and J by 5 bases, leaving 13 bases between them. Germline CDR1 is SGHRS and CDR2 is YFSETQ. The entire variable domain, with the rest obtained from reference TRBV5-1 and TRBJ2-2, is as follows: KAGVTQTPRYLIKTRGQQVTLSCSPISGHRSVSWYQQTPGQGLQFLFEYFSETQRNKGNFPGRFSGRQFSNSRSEMNVSTLELGDSALYLCASSFVGEGTGELFFGEGSRLTVL.

The V gene is TRBV6-2 or TRBV6-3, the J gene TRBJ2-3; 12 bases are a match to TRBD2. The germline V gene encodes CDR1 MNHEY and CDR2 SVGEGT. With 4 bases clipped from V and 3 bases from J, the junction kept 11 bases outside the gene matches. This CDR3 comprises 18 residues. CDR3: CASSSLLAGGLGTDTQYF. CDR3 sequence (DNA): TGTGCCAGCAGTTCTCTACTAGCGGGGGGATTAGGGACAGATACGCAGTATTTT.

The genes are TRBV11-3 and TRBJ2-1; 8 positions agree with TRBD1. The length of the CDR3 is 15 residues. Per germline, CDR1 SGHNT and CDR2 YENEEA. Losses at the gene ends were 1 base for V and 4 bases for J; bases not matched to a gene: 3. The CDR3 protein is CASSLGTGRYNEQFF. The DNA of the CDR3 is TGTGCCAGCAGCTTAGGGACAGGGAGGTACAATGAGCAGTTCTTC.

V and J are TRBV19 and TRBJ1-1; the D gene is possibly TRBD1 (5 bases). CDR3 length: 14 amino acids. Between the trimmed V and J ends, which lost 5 bases and 1 base, there was a span of 11 bases. Germline values: CDR1 LNHDA, CDR2 SQIVND (reference sequence). In DNA, the CDR3 is TGTGCCAGTAGTCCCCCTACAGGGAACACTGAAGCTTTCTTT. Its protein product is CASSPPTGNTEAFF.

This sequence joins TRBV7-9 and TRBJ2-1; the D is unclear. V was shortened by 1 base and J by 6 bases, with 7 bases between the two germline ends. The germline gives CDR1 SEHNR, CDR2 FQNEAQ (reference sequence). The CDR3 runs 13 residues. The CDR3 DNA follows: TGTGCCAGCAGCTTAGGACCCCTCAATGAGCAGTTCTTC. It is translated as CASSLGPLNEQFF.

V usage is TRBV12-2 and J usage is TRBJ2-5; the table calls TRBD2, which could not be checked here. TRBV12-2 is tagged as a pseudogene. The CDR3 totals 15 residues. CDR3 region: CASRNRAGGKETQYF. The CDR3 DNA reads as TGTGCAAGTCGCAACAGAGCGGGGGGGAAAGAGACCCAGTACTTC.

CDR3 nucleotide sequence: TGTGCCAGCGGCAGGGGGGCGGGAGGGACAAATGAGCAGTTCTTC. Its protein product is CASGRGAGGTNEQFF. This rearrangement joins TRBV11-2 to TRBJ2-1; 9 bases agree with TRBD2. The CDR3 is 15 amino acids. With 8 bases clipped from V and 7 bases from J, the junction kept 12 bases outside the gene matches. Germline V gene data show CDR1 as SGHAT and CDR2 as FQNNGV.

This chain links TRBV6-5 with TRBJ1-2, with D perhaps matching TRBD1 (5 bases). The CDR3 has 14 amino acids. Germline V gene lookup returns CDR1 MNHEY and CDR2 SVGAGI. V shed 6 bases and J shed 4 bases, with 15 bases lying between them. The CDR3 DNA follows: TGTGCCAGCAGGAGTAGGGGACTGGGCTATGGCTACACCTTC. This encodes CASRSRGLGYGYTF.

This chain uses TRBV14 with TRBJ1-5, with D perhaps matching TRBD1 (6 bases). V lost 4 bases, J lost 7 bases, and 11 bases lay in between. The germline gives CDR1 SGHDN, CDR2 FVKESK. The CDR3 totals 13 residues. The CDR3 sequence: CASSRRGGQPQHF. The CDR3 nucleotides read TGTGCCAGCAGCCGGAGGGGGGGACAGCCCCAGCATTTT.